This T cell receptor (beta chain) was found in a study of T cells in women clearing cervical HPV infection. Study context: Case blood was drawn when the lesion was first found; control blood after infection became undetectable.

TCRdb keeps only in-frame clones here, not all; method: immunoSEQ multiplex PCR. Recorded for this sample: approximately 16,000 clones. Regarding the study as a whole: Combining TCR richness with V gene abundances gave approximately 0.8 AUC. Richness differences could reflect unmeasured T-cell content per sample.

In terms of frequency, this clone is medium-sized. The antigen is unknown. The sequence came from a woman aged 18 to 75 with a cervical HPV16 infection that either progressed to CIN3+ or cleared (not recorded which). Sequences were obtained from blood buffy coat.

Partial CDR3 DNA: TGTGCCTGGGCGGACAGGGGAAATGAAAAA. This gives the protein CAWADRGNEK. The whole CDR3 protein reads CAWADRGNEKLFF. The rearrangement uses TRBV30 and TRBJ1-4; 9 bases line up with TRBD1. The read finishes 3 residues shy of the CDR3 end, and the germline J gene is used to complete it. V dropped 5 bases and J dropped 5; count of bases not matched to a gene: 3. CDR3 length equals 13 residues. Germline V lookup: CDR1 GTSNPN, CDR2 SVGIG (reference sequence).